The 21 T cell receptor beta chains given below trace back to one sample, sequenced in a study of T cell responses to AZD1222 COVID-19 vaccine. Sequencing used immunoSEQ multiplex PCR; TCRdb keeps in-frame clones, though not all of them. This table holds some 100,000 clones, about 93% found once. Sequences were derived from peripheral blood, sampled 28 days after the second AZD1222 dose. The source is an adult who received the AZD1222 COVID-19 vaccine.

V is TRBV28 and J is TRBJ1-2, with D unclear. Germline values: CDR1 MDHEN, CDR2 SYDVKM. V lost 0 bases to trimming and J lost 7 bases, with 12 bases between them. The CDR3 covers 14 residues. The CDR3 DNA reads TGTGCCAGCAGTTTATGGGCTTATTTTCGTGGCTACACCTTC. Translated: CASSLWAYFRGYTF.

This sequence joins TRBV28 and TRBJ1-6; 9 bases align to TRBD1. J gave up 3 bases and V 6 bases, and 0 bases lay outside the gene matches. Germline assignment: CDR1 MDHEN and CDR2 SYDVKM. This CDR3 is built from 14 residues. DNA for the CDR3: TGTGCCAGCAGGGGACAGGGCTATAATTCACCCCTCCACTTT. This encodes CASRGQGYNSPLHF.

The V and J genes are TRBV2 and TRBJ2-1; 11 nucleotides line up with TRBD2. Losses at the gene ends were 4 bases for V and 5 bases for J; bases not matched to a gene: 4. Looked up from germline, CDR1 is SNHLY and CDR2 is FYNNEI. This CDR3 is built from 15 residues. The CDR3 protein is CASSVSSGGDNEQFF. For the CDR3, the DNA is TGTGCCAGCAGTGTCAGTAGCGGGGGGGACAATGAGCAGTTCTTC. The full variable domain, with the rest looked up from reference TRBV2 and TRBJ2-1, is EPEVTQTPSHQVTQMGQEVILRCVPISNHLYFYWYRQILGQKVEFLVSFYNNEISEKSEIFDDQFSVERPDGSNFTLKIRSTKLEDSAMYFCASSVSSGGDNEQFFGPGTRLTVL.

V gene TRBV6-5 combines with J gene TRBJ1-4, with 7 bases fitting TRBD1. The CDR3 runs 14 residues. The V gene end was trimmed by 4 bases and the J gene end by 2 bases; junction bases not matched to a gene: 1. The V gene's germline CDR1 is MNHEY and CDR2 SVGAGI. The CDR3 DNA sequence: TGTGCCAGCAGTTTACAGGGGACTAATGAAAAACTGTTTTTT. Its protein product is CASSLQGTNEKLFF.

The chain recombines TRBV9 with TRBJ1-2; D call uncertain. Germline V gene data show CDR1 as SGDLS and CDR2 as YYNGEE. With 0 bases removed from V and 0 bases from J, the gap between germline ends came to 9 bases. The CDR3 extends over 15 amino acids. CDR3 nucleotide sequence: TGTGCCAGCAGCGTAGGACCCCAACCTAACTATGGCTACACCTTC. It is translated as CASSVGPQPNYGYTF.

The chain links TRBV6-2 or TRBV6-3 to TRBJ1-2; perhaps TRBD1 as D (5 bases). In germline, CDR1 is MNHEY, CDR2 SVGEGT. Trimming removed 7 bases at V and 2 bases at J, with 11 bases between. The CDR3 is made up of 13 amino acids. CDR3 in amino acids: CASTPPGNYGYTF. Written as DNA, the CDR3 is TGTGCCAGCACCCCCCCAGGGAACTATGGCTACACCTTC.

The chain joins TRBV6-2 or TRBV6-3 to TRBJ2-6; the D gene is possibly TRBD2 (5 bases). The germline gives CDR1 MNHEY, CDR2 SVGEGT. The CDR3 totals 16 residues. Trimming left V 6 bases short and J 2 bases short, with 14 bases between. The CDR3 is CASSSMGAPGANVLTF. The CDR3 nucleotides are TGTGCCAGCAGCTCCATGGGAGCACCTGGGGCCAACGTCCTGACTTTC.

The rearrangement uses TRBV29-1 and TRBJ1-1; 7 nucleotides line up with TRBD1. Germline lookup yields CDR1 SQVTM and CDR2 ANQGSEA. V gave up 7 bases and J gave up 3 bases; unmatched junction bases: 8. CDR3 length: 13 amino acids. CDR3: CSATGKGHTEAFF. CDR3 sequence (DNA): TGCAGCGCGACAGGGAAGGGGCACACTGAAGCTTTCTTT.

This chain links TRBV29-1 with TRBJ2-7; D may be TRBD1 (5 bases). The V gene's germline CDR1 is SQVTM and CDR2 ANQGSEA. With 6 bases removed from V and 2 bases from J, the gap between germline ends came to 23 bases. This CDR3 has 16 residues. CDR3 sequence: CSVVGADWGATYEQYF. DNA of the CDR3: TGCAGCGTGGTCGGCGCGGATTGGGGCGCAACCTACGAGCAGTACTTC.

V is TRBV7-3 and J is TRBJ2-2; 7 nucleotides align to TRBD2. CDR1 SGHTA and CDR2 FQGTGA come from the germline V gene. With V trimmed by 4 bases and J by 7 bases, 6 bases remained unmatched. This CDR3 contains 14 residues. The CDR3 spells CASSSAGRGGELFF. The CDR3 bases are TGTGCCAGCAGCTCTGCGGGGAGGGGCGGGGAGCTGTTTTTT.

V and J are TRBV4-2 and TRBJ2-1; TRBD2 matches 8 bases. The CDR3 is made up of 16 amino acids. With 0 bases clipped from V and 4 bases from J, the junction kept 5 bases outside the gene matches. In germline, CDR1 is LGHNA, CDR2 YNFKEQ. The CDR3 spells CASSQEGGGSYNEQFF. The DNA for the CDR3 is TGTGCCAGCAGCCAAGAGGGCGGGGGGTCATACAATGAGCAGTTCTTC.

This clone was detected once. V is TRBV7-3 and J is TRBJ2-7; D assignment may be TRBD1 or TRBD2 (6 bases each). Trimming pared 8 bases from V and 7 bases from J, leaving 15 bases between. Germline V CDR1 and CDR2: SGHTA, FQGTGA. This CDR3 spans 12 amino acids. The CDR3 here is CASHPRGGEQYF. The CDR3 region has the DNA TGTGCCAGCCACCCGAGAGGGGGGGAGCAGTACTTC. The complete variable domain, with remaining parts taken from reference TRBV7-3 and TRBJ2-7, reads GAGVSQTPSNKVTEKGKYVELRCDPISGHTALYWYRQSLGQGPEFLIYFQGTGAADDSGLPNDRFFAVRPEGSVSTLKIQRTERGDSAVYLCASHPRGGEQYFGPGTRLTVT.

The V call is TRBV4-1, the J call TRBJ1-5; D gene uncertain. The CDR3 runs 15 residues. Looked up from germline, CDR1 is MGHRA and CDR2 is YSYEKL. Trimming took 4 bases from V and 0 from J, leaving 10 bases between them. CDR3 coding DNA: TGCGCCAGCAGCCCGCGGACGGATAGCAATCAGCCCCAGCATTTT. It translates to CASSPRTDSNQPQHF.

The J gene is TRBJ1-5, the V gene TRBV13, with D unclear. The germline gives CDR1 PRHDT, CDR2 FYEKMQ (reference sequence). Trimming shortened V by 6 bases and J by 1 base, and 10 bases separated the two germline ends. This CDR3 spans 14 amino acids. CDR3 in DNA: TGTGCCAGCAGTTCATCTGGGAGCAATCAGCCCCAGCATTTT. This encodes CASSSSGSNQPQHF.

Written as DNA, the CDR3 is TGTGCCAGCAGCTTCCGGACAGGCTCGAACACCGGGGAGCTGTTTTTT. Residues: CASSFRTGSNTGELFF. J is TRBJ2-2 and V is TRBV7-2; the match to TRBD1 covers 7 bases. The CDR3 is 16 amino acids. Germline CDR1 SGHTA, CDR2 FQGNSA. With 3 bases clipped from V and 0 bases from J, the junction kept 4 bases outside the gene matches.

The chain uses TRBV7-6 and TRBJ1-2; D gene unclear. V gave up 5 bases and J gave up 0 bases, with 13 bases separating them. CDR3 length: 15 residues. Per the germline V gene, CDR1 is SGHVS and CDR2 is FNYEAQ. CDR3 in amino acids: CASSPLTPANYGYTF. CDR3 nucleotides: TGTGCCAGCAGCCCTCTAACCCCCGCTAACTATGGCTACACCTTC.

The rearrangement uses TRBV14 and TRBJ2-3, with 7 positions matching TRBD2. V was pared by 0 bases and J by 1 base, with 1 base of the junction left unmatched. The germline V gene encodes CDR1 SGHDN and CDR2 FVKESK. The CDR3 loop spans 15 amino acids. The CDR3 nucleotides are TGTGCCAGCAGCCAAGATACTAGCGGCACAGATACGCAGTATTTT. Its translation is CASSQDTSGTDTQYF.

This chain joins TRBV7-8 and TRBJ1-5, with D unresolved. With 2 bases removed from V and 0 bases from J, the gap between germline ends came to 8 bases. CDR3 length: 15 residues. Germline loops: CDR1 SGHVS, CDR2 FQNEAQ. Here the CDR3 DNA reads TGTGCCAGCAGCTTAATCCCTAATAGCAATCAGCCCCAGCATTTT. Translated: CASSLIPNSNQPQHF. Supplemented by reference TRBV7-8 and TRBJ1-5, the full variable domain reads GAGVSQSPRYKVAKRGQDVALRCDPISGHVSLFWYQQALGQGPEFLTYFQNEAQLDKSGLPSDRFFAERPEGSVSTLKIQRTQQEDSAVYLCASSLIPNSNQPQHFGDGTRLSIL.

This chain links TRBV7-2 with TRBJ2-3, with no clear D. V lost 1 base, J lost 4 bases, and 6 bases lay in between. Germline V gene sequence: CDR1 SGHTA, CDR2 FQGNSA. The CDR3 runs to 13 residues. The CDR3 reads CASSLEPADTQYF. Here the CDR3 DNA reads TGTGCCAGCAGCTTAGAGCCAGCAGATACGCAGTATTTT.

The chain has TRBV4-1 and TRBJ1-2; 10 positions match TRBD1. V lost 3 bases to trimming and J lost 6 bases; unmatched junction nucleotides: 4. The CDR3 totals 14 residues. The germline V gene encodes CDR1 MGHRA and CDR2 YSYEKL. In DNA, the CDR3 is TGCGCCAGCAGCCAGGGACAGGGGTTAGATGGCTACACCTTC. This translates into CASSQGQGLDGYTF.

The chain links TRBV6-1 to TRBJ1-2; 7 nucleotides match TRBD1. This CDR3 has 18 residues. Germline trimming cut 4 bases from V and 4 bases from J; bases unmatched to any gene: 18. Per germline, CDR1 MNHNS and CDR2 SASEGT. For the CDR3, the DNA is TGTGCCAGCAGTGCCAGACAGGGAGTCCAGAGTTGGGCCTATGGCTACACCTTC. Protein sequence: CASSARQGVQSWAYGYTF.